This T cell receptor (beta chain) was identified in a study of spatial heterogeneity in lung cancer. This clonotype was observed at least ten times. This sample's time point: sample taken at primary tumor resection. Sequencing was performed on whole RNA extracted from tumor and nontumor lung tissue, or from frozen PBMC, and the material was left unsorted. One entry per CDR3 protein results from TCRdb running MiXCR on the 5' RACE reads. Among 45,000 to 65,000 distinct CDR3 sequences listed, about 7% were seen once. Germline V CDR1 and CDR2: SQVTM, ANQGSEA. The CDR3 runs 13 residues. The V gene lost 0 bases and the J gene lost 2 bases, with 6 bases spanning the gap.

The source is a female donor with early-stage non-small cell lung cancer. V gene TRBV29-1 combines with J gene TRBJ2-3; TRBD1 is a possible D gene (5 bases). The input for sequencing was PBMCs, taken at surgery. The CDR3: CSVEEGHTDTQYF. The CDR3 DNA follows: TGCAGCGTTGAAGAGGGGCACACAGATACGCAGTATTTT.